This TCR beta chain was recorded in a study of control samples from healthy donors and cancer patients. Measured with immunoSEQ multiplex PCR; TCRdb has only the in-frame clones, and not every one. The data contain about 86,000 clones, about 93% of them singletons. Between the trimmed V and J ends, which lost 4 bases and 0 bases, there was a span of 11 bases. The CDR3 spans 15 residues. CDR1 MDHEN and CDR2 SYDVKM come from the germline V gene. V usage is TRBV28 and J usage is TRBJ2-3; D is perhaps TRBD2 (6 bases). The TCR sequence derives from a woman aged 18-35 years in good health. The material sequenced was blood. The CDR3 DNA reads TGTGCCAGCAGTTCAGGCGGGACTAGCACAGATACGCAGTATTTT. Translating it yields CASSSGGTSTDTQYF.